This T cell receptor (beta chain) was obtained from a study of T cells in Graves' hyperthyroidism and ophthalmopathy. Study-wide background: The blood sample was taken at first diagnosis, before treatment began. Overall study findings and caveats: In the blood, most expanded thyroid clonotypes above 0.001 appeared as well. Ophthalmopathy, which appeared later, was predicted by the model a median roughly 6.6 months before onset.

Researchers amplified the TCR beta CDR3 regions from RNA transcripts. First-round RT-PCR with HTBI primers amplified the TCR CDR3 region. Each CDR3 protein gets one entry after TCRdb re-called the multiplex PCR reads with MiXCR. The repertoire holds a few hundred thousand distinct CDR3 sequences, with roughly 15% as singletons. Trimming shortened V by 1 base and J by 1 base, and 7 bases separated the two germline ends. The CDR3 contains 14 residues. Concerning this clonotype itself: The antigen is undetermined.

Source material: blood. V gene TRBV12-3 or TRBV12-4 combines with J gene TRBJ1-1; D uncertain. The sequence was obtained from a woman between 35 and 50 years old with Graves' ophthalmopathy. As DNA, the CDR3 is TGTGCCAGCAGTTTAGGGGCACAGAACACTGAAGCTTTCTTT. Protein product: CASSLGAQNTEAFF.